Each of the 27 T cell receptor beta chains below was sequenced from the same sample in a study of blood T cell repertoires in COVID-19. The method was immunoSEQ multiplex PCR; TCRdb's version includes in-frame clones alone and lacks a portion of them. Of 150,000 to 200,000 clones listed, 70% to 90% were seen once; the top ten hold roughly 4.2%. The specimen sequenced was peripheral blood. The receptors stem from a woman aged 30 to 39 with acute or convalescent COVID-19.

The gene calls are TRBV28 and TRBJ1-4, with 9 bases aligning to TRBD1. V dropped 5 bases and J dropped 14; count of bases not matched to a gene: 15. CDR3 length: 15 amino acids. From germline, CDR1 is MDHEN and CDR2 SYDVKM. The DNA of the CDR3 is TGTGCCAGCAGTCGGGACAGGGAACCCCTACTGTGGCTGTTTTTT. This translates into CASSRDREPLLWLFF.

CDR3 in amino acids: CASSPNRGAELFF. CDR3 nucleotide sequence: TGTGCCAGCTCACCAAACAGGGGTGCGGAGCTGTTTTTT. The V gene is TRBV18, the J gene TRBJ2-2; the match to TRBD1 covers 7 bases. The V gene end was trimmed by 2 bases and the J gene end by 10 bases; junction bases not matched to a gene: 4. Germline V gene lookup returns CDR1 KGHSH and CDR2 LQKENI. This CDR3 contains 13 residues.

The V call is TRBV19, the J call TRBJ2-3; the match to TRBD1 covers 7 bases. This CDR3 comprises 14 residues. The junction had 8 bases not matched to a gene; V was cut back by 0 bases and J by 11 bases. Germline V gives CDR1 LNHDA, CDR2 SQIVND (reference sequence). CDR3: CASSIDLWDRLQYF. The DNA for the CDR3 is TGTGCCAGTAGTATAGATCTTTGGGACAGATTGCAGTATTTT.

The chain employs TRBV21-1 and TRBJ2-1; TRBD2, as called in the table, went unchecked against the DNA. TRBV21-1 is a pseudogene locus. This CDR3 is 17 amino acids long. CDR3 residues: CASIHMSSVEIPNEQFF. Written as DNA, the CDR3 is TGTGCCAGCATTCATATGTCTAGCGTGGAGATCCCCAATGAGCAGTTCTTC.

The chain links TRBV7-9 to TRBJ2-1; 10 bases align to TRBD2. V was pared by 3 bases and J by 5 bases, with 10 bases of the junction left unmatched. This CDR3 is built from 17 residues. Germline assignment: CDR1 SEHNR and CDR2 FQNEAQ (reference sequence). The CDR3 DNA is TGTGCCAGCAGCTTGATAGGGGGGACTAGCGTTAACAATGAGCAGTTCTTC. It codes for CASSLIGGTSVNNEQFF.

CDR3 sequence (DNA): TGCGCCAGCAGCTTGGCCGCAGGACAGCCCCAGCATTTT. Its protein product is CASSLAAGQPQHF. The gene calls are TRBV5-1 and TRBJ1-5; D unresolved. This CDR3 has 13 amino acids. The germline V and J ends were trimmed by 0 bases and 7 bases, with 8 bases remaining between them. Germline-derived CDR1 and CDR2 are SGHRS and YFSETQ.

CDR3 DNA sequence: TGTGCCAGCAGTTTTCGTTCGGAGACCCAGTACTTC. Translated: CASSFRSETQYF. This chain uses TRBV12-3 or TRBV12-4 with TRBJ2-5, with no clear D. V lost 3 bases and J 5 bases, leaving 7 bases between the germline ends. This CDR3 region has 12 residues.

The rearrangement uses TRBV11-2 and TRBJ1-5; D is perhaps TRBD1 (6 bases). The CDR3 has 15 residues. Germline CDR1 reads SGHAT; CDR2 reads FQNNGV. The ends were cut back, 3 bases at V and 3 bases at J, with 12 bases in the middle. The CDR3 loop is CASSLELGANQPQHF. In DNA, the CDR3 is TGTGCCAGCAGCTTGGAGTTGGGGGCCAATCAGCCCCAGCATTTT.

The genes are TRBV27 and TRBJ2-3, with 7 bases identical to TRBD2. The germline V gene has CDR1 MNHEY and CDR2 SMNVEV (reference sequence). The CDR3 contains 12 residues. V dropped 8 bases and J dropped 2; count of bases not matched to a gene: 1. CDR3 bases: TGTGCCAGCCGGGACTACACAGATACGCAGTATTTT. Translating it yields CASRDYTDTQYF.

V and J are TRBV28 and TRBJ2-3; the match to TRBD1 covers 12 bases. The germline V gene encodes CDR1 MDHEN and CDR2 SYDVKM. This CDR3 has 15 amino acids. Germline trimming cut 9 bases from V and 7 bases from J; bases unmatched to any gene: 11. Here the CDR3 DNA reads TGTGCCAGTGCGAAACCGGGACAGGGGGCTTATACGCAGTATTTT. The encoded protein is CASAKPGQGAYTQYF.

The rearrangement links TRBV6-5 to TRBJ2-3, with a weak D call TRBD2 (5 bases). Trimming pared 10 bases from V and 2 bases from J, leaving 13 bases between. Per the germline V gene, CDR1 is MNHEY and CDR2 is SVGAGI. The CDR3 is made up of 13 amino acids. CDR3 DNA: TGTGCCACCGAGGGCCTAATCACAGATACGCAGTATTTT. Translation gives CATEGLITDTQYF.

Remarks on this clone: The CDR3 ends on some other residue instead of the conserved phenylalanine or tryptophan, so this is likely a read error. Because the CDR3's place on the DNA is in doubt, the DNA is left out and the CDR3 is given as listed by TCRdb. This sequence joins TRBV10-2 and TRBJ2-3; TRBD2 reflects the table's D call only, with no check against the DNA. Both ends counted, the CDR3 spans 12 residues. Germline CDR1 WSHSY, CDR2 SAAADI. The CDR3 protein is CASSETPADLLA.

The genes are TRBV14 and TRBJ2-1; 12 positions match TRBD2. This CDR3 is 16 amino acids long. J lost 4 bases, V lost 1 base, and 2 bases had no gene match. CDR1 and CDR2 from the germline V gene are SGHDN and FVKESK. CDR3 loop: CASSQVGLAGYNEQFF. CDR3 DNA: TGTGCCAGCAGCCAAGTAGGACTAGCGGGGTACAATGAGCAGTTCTTC. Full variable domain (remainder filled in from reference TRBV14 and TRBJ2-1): EAGVTQFPSHSVIEKGQTVTLRCDPISGHDNLYWYRRVMGKEIKFLLHFVKESKQDESGMPNNRFLAERTGGTYSTLKVQPAELEDSGVYFCASSQVGLAGYNEQFFGPGTRLTVL.

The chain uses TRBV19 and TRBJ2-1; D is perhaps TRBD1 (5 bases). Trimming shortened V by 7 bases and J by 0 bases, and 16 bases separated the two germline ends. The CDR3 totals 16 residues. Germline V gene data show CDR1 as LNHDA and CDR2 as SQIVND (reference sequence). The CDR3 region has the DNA TGTGCCAGTAAAGGGGCCTACCCGAGCTCCTACAATGAGCAGTTCTTC. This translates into CASKGAYPSSYNEQFF.

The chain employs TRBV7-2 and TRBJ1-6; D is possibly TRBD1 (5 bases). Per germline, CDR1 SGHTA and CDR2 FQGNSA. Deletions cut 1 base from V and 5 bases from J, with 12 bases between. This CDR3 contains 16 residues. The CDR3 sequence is CASSLGGGPNNSPLHF. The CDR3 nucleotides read TGTGCCAGCAGCTTAGGGGGGGGACCGAATAATTCACCCCTCCACTTT.

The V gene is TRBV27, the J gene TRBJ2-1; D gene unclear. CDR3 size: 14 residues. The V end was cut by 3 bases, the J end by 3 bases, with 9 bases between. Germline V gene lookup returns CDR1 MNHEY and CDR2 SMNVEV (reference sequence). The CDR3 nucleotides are TGTGCCAGCAGTTTCAATTTCAACTACAATGAGCAGTTCTTC. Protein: CASSFNFNYNEQFF.

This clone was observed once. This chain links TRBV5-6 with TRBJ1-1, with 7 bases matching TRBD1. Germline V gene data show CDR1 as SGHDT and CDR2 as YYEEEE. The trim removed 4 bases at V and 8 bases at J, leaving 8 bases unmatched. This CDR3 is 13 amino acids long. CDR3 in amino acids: CASSLGTAREAFF. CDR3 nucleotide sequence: TGTGCCAGCAGCCTAGGGACAGCCAGGGAAGCTTTCTTT.

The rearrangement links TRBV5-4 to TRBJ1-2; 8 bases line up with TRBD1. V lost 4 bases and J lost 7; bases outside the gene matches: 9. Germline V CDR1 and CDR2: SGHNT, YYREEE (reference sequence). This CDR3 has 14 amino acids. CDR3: CASSVSQGAFGYTF. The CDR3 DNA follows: TGTGCCAGCAGCGTTTCCCAGGGGGCGTTTGGCTACACCTTC. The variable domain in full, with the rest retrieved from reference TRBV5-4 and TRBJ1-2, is ETGVTQSPTHLIKTRGQQVTLRCSSQSGHNTVSWYQQALGQGPQFIFQYYREEENGRGNFPPRFSGLQFPNYSSELNVNALELDDSALYLCASSVSQGAFGYTFGSGTRLTVV.

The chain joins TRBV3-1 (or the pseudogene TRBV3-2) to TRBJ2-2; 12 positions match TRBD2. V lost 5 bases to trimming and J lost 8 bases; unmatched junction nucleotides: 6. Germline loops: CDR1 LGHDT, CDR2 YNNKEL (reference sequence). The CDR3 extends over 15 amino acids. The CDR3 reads CASSTGLAGGGELFF. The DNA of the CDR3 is TGTGCCAGCAGCACGGGACTAGCGGGTGGAGGGGAGCTGTTTTTT.

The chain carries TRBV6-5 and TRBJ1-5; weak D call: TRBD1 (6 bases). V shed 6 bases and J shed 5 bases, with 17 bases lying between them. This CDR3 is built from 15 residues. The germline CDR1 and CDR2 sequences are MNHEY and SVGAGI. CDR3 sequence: CASSRLVDSYQPQHF. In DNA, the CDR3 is TGTGCCAGCAGCCGCCTGGTGGACAGTTATCAGCCCCAGCATTTT.

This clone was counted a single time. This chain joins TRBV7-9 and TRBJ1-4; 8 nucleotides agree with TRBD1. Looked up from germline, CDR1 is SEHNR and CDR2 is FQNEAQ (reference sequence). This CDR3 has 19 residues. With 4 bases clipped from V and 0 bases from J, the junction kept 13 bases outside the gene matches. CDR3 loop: CASSYVVGTGDSTNEKLFF. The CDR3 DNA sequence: TGTGCCAGCAGCTATGTGGTCGGGACAGGCGATTCAACTAATGAAAAACTGTTTTTT.

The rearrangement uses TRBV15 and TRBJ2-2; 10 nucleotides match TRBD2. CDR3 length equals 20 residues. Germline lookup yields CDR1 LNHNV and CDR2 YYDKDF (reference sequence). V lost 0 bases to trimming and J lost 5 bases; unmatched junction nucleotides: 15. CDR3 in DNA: TGTGCCACCAGCAGAGATATTAGGCTAGCGGGAGATATCGGTACCGGGGAGCTGTTTTTT. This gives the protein CATSRDIRLAGDIGTGELFF.

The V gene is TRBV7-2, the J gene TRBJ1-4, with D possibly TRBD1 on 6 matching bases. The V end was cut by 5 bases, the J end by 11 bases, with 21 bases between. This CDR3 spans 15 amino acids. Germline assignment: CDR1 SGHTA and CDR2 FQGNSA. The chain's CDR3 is CASSPQGTGPEKLFF. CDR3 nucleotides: TGTGCCAGCAGCCCCCAGGGGACGGGGCCGGAGAAACTGTTTTTT.

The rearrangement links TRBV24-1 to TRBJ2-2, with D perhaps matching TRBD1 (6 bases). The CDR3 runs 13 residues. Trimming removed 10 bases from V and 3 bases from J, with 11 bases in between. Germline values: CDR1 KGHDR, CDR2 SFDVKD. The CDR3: CATQGWDTGELFF. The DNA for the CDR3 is TGTGCCACACAGGGTTGGGACACCGGGGAGCTGTTTTTT.

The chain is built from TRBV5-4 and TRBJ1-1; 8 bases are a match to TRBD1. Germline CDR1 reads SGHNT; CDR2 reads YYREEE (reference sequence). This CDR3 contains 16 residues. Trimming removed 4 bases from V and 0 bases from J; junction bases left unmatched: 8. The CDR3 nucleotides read TGTGCCAGCAGCAAAGGGACAGGCGGGGTGAACACTGAAGCTTTCTTT. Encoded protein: CASSKGTGGVNTEAFF.

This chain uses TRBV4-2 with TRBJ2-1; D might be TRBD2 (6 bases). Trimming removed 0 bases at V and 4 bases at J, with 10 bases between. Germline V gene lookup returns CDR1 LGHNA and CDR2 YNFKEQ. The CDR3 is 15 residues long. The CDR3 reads CASSQDYGTYNEQFF. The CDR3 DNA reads TGTGCCAGCAGCCAAGATTACGGGACTTACAATGAGCAGTTCTTC.

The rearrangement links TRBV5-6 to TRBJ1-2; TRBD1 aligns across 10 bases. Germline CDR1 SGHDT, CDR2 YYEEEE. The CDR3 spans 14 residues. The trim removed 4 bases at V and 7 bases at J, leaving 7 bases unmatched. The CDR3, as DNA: TGTGCCAGCAGCCCCGCTCGACAGGGGGCTGGCTACACCTTC. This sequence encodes CASSPARQGAGYTF.